Listed below are T cell receptor beta chains from one sample, sequenced in a study of T cell responses to AZD1222 COVID-19 vaccine. Sequenced by immunoSEQ multiplex PCR; TCRdb stores in-frame clones only, minus some. Of more than 95,000 clones detected, 70% to 90% appear once; the ten largest clones hold about 2.3%. Source: peripheral blood, taken on day 0 of AZD1222 vaccination. The origin of the receptors is an adult in good health. CDR3s include the opening cysteine and the closing phenylalanine or tryptophan. D genes are given only for firm matches. Clone size is given for some rows only: seen once, a few or many times, or a class if the clone is expanded.

V gene,J gene,clone size,D gene,CDR3 DNA,CDR3 protein
TRBV19,TRBJ2-7,NA,NA,TGTGCCAGTAGTATAGAACCGGGGTCCTCCCACGAGCAGTACTTC,CASSIEPGSSHEQYF
TRBV19,TRBJ1-1,NA,NA,TGTGCCAGTAGTATTCGGGGCGGTGAAGCTTTCTTT,CASSIRGGEAFF
TRBV5-1,TRBJ2-3,NA,TRBD2,TGCGCCAGCAGCCCTAAGAGCGGGGACACAGATACGCAGTATTTT,CASSPKSGDTDTQYF
TRBV5-1,TRBJ2-7,NA,TRBD1,TGCGCCAGCAGCTTGGCAGGGGGATCCTCCTACGAGCAGTACTTC,CASSLAGGSSYEQYF
TRBV11-2,TRBJ1-3,NA,TRBD1,TGTGCCAGCAGCTTCTTCCGGGGCAGGGGGCTAGACACCATATATTTT,CASSFFRGRGLDTIYF
TRBV4-2,TRBJ2-2,NA,NA,TGTGCCAGCAGCCAAGAGCGAGGGAGGAACACCGGGGAGCTGTTTTTT,CASSQERGRNTGELFF
TRBV7-9,TRBJ1-2,NA,NA,TGTGCCAGCAGCTTAGGGCAGGTAAATAGCGGCTACACCTTC,CASSLGQVNSGYTF
TRBV6-4,TRBJ2-5,NA,TRBD2,TGTGCCAGCAGTGATCTGCCTAGCGGGGGGTACGGGGAGACCCAGTACTTC,CASSDLPSGGYGETQYF
TRBV9,TRBJ2-7,few,NA,TGTGCCAGCAGCGTAGATGGAAACTCCTACGAGCAGTACTTC,CASSVDGNSYEQYF
TRBV3-1/TRBV3-2,TRBJ1-6,NA,NA,TGTGCCAGCAGCCCAGCGGTTGGGAATTCACCCCTCCACTTT,CASSPAVGNSPLHF
TRBV29-1,TRBJ1-4,NA,NA,TGCAGCGTTGAAGTGAAAGGGCGCGAAAAACTGTTTTTT,CSVEVKGREKLFF
TRBV10-3,TRBJ2-7,NA,TRBD1,TGTGCCATCAGTGGTATGGGACAGGGAACCTACGAGCAGTACTTC,CAISGMGQGTYEQYF
TRBV7-2,TRBJ2-7,once,TRBD1,TGTGCCAGCAGCTTAAAGGGGGCTGAGCAGTACTTC,CASSLKGAEQYF
TRBV19,TRBJ1-5,NA,NA,TGTGCCAGTAGTATTAGTGACAGTACCAATCAGCCCCAGCATTTT,CASSISDSTNQPQHF
TRBV27,TRBJ2-1,once,NA,TGTGCCAGCAACATAGGGGTAGGACCGTCCAATGAGCAGTTCTTC,CASNIGVGPSNEQFF
TRBV7-6,TRBJ2-2,NA,TRBD2,TGTGCCAGCAGTCCCCTGGGTCTAGCGGGAGCGATCGGGGAGCTGTTTTTT,CASSPLGLAGAIGELFF
TRBV2,TRBJ2-1,NA,TRBD1,TGTGCCAGCAGGACAGGGAGCAATGAGCAGTTCTTC,CASRTGSNEQFF
TRBV5-1,TRBJ2-5,NA,NA,TGCGCCAGCAGCTTCATCCCCGTGGGGGGAGAGACCCAGTACTTC,CASSFIPVGGETQYF
TRBV11-2,TRBJ2-7,NA,NA,TGTGCCAGCAGCTTAACGTGGGGCCCTCCCTACGAGCAGTACTTC,CASSLTWGPPYEQYF
TRBV5-6,TRBJ2-7,NA,NA,TGTGCCAGCAGCTTAGGGGCAGTGAGCCACGAGCAGTACTTC,CASSLGAVSHEQYF
TRBV19,TRBJ2-2,NA,TRBD2,TGTGCCAGTAGACGACTAGCGGGACGGACCGGGGAGCTGTTTTTT,CASRRLAGRTGELFF
TRBV11-3,TRBJ1-3,NA,NA,TGTGCCAGCAGCTTTAACAGCGGAAACACCATATATTTT,CASSFNSGNTIYF
TRBV5-1,TRBJ2-1,NA,NA,TGCGCCAGCAGCTTACTAGCAGATTCCTACAATGAGCAGTTCTTC,CASSLLADSYNEQFF
TRBV24-1,TRBJ2-1,NA,TRBD1,TGTGCCACCAGTGACTCAACCTCGGACAGGGCTAATGAGCAGTTCTTC,CATSDSTSDRANEQFF
TRBV4-1,TRBJ2-2,NA,NA,TGCGCCAGCAGCCAAGGTCGCAGGGGGGGAGTGAGCACCGGGGAGCTGTTTTTT,CASSQGRRGGVSTGELFF
TRBV18,TRBJ1-2,NA,NA,TGTGCCAGCTCACCGGAGAAACCCTATGGCTACACCTTC,CASSPEKPYGYTF
TRBV3-1/TRBV3-2,TRBJ1-6,few,NA,TGTGCCAGCAGCCAGGGGGACGGGGGTTCACCCCTCCACTTT,CASSQGDGGSPLHF
TRBV11-2,TRBJ1-3,NA,TRBD1,TGTGCCAGCAGCCCGGCCAGGGGGATCGTAAACACCATATATTTT,CASSPARGIVNTIYF
TRBV4-2,TRBJ1-5,NA,NA,TGTGCCAGCAGGCCCGACCTGAGGGATCAGCCCCAGCATTTT,CASRPDLRDQPQHF
TRBV7-3,TRBJ1-2,few,NA,TGTGCCAGCAGACGACCCACTAAATCGGGTGGCTACACCTTC,CASRRPTKSGGYTF
TRBV4-1,TRBJ2-3,NA,NA,TGCGCCAGCAGCCAAGATCGGGCTACGACAGATACGCAGTATTTT,CASSQDRATTDTQYF
TRBV6-5,TRBJ1-1,NA,NA,TGTGCCAGCAGTTGGCGGTTGAACACTGAAGCTTTCTTT,CASSWRLNTEAFF
TRBV7-2,TRBJ2-1,once,TRBD2,TGTGCCAGCAGCTTATCTAGCGGGAGGGCTAGGAACAATGAGCAGTTCTTC,CASSLSSGRARNNEQFF
TRBV27,TRBJ2-7,NA,TRBD1,TGTGCCAGCAGTCTCTCGGGACAGGGGGAGAGGTACGAGCAGTACTTC,CASSLSGQGERYEQYF
TRBV7-8,TRBJ2-3,NA,TRBD2,TGTGCCAGCAGCTTAGGAGCAGCGGGAGCCGAAGATACGCAGTATTTT,CASSLGAAGAEDTQYF